Each of the 12 T cell receptor beta chains below was sequenced from the same sample in a study of Tregs in tolerant kidney transplant recipients. The repertoire was sequenced with immunoSEQ multiplex PCR; TCRdb's copy has only in-frame clones and lacks some. The sample has about 11,000 clones. Related graft donors supplied nonmyeloablative bone marrow transplants, and mixed chimerism was transient. Sequencing used CD8+ T cells from blood (PBMCs), obtained 24 months after the transplant. The source is a human patient who received a combined kidney and bone marrow transplant. Some T cells may have originated in the graft donor.

As concerns this clone: The read stops 3 residues short of the end of the CDR3; the missing end is completed from the germline J gene. The J gene is TRBJ2-1, the V gene TRBV20-1; 15 bases map to TRBD2. The CDR3 length is 15 residues. Germline lookup yields CDR1 DFQATT and CDR2 SNEGSKA (reference sequence). The ends lost 6 bases at V and 9 bases at J; junction bases unmatched: 9. CDR3 protein: CSARTSGRASTEQFF. The DNA read from the CDR3 is TGCAGTGCCCGGACTAGCGGGAGGGCCAGTACTGAG.

Worth noting for this clone: The sequence runs out 3 residues before the end of the CDR3; the remainder is reconstructed from the germline J gene. This chain uses TRBV5-6 with TRBJ2-5; the D gene is possibly TRBD2 (6 bases). The germline V and J ends were trimmed by 4 bases and 2 bases, with 15 bases remaining between them. The CDR3 length is 15 residues. Germline values: CDR1 SGHDT, CDR2 YYEEEE. The CDR3: CASSPSGLLQETQYF. The sequenced CDR3 bases are TGTGCCAGCAGCCCATCGGGACTCCTTCAAGAGACC.

Notes on this clone: The read stops 3 residues short of the end of the CDR3; the missing end is completed from the germline J gene. The chain couples TRBV7-2 to TRBJ2-7; D is perhaps TRBD1 (6 bases). The germline V and J ends were trimmed by 3 bases and 2 bases, with 14 bases remaining between them. The germline V gene encodes CDR1 SGHTA and CDR2 FQGNSA. This CDR3 comprises 15 residues. Here the CDR3 reads CASSFIPTGTYEQYF. The CDR3 DNA, read in part, is TGTGCCAGCAGCTTCATACCGACAGGAACCTACGAG.

Regarding this clone: Read sequence stops 3 residues before the CDR3 end, and the germline J gene provides the missing end. The J gene is TRBJ2-5, the V gene TRBV5-1; 13 nucleotides align to TRBD2. This CDR3 region has 18 residues. Trimming took 7 bases from V and 1 from J; bases not matched to a gene: 13. The germline V gene has CDR1 SGHRS and CDR2 YFSETQ. The chain's CDR3 is CASRSGTSGTKTQETQYF. Partial CDR3 DNA: TGCGCCAGCCGCAGTGGGACTAGCGGGACCAAAACCCAAGAGACC.

Comment on this clone: The read gets to within 3 residues of the CDR3 end, and the germline J gene fills in the rest. V gene TRBV19 combines with J gene TRBJ1-1; 7 bases are shared with TRBD1. Germline values: CDR1 LNHDA, CDR2 SQIVND (reference sequence). Trimming removed 4 bases from V and 3 bases from J; junction bases left unmatched: 8. The CDR3 runs 15 residues. The CDR3 DNA, read in part, is TGTGCCAGTAGTACCCCACAGGGGAGTTACACTGAA. It codes for CASSTPQGSYTE. The entire CDR3 is CASSTPQGSYTEAFF.

A remark on this clone: Read coverage stops 3 residues before the CDR3 terminus; the germline J gene supplies the remainder. The rearrangement links TRBV5-1 to TRBJ2-7; a weak D match, TRBD2 (6 bases). The V gene lost 2 bases and the J gene lost 6 bases, with 21 bases spanning the gap. CDR3 size: 16 residues. The germline gives CDR1 SGHRS, CDR2 YFSETQ. Incomplete CDR3 DNA: TGCGCCAGCAGCTTCCGGCGCGATGGGCTAGCGTTCGAG. Translated, it gives CASSFRRDGLAFE. The full CDR3 sequence reads CASSFRRDGLAFEQYF.

As concerns this clone: Sequencing ends 3 residues short of the CDR3 end; the germline J gene provides the rest. The gene calls are TRBV7-9 and TRBJ1-4, with D tentatively TRBD1 (5 bases). The CDR3 length is 12 residues. CDR1 SEHNR and CDR2 FQNEAQ come from the germline V gene (reference sequence). Trimming pared 6 bases from V and 4 bases from J, leaving 6 bases between. The CDR3 protein is CASRRGNEKLFF. The sequenced CDR3 bases are TGTGCCAGCAGGAGGGGTAATGAAAAA.

Of note for this clone: Read sequence stops 3 residues before the CDR3 end, and the germline J gene provides the missing end. This chain uses TRBV10-3 with TRBJ2-7; perhaps TRBD2 as D (5 bases). The germline CDR1 and CDR2 sequences are ENHRY and SYGVKD. The CDR3 extends over 13 amino acids. Trimming pared 3 bases from V and 1 base from J, leaving 7 bases between. The CDR3 region is CAISESGSYEQYF. The sequenced CDR3 bases are TGTGCCATCAGTGAATCGGGGTCCTACGAG.

Comments on this clone: The CDR3 end is not reached by the read, which stops 3 residues before it; the germline J gene fills it in. The J gene is TRBJ2-1, the V gene TRBV5-6; 7 bases are a match to TRBD2. The CDR3 spans 14 residues. J was trimmed by 7 bases and V by 0 bases; bases with no gene match: 4. Germline loops: CDR1 SGHDT, CDR2 YYEEEE. The sequenced part of the CDR3 DNA is TGTGCCAGCAGCTTGGTCCTAGCGGTAAATGAG. Its protein product is CASSLVLAVNE. The full-length CDR3 reads as CASSLVLAVNEQFF.

Measured by frequency, this clone is medium-sized (0.01 to 0.1%). The CDR3 end is not reached by the read, which stops 3 residues before it; the germline J gene fills it in. The chain employs TRBV7-3 and TRBJ2-1, with 11 nucleotides matching TRBD2. The CDR3 totals 16 residues. Germline values: CDR1 SGHTA, CDR2 FQGTGA. V lost 2 bases, J lost 5 bases, and 5 bases stayed unmatched. The chain's CDR3 is CASSLESGLADNEQFF. The DNA read from the CDR3 is TGTGCCAGCAGCTTAGAATCGGGACTAGCGGACAATGAG. The full variable domain, completed using reference TRBV7-3 and TRBJ2-1, is GAGVSQTPSNKVTEKGKYVELRCDPISGHTALYWYRQSLGQGPEFLIYFQGTGAADDSGLPNDRFFAVRPEGSVSTLKIQRTERGDSAVYLCASSLESGLADNEQFFGPGTRLTVL.

As to this clone: The CDR3 end lies 3 residues beyond the end of the read and is filled in from the germline J gene. The chain joins TRBV19 to TRBJ2-5, with TRBD1 matching 7 bases. The ends lost 6 bases at V and 5 bases at J; junction bases unmatched: 15. The CDR3 covers 16 residues. Germline V gene lookup returns CDR1 LNHDA and CDR2 SQIVND (reference sequence). The CDR3 DNA, read in part, is TGTGCCAGTAGCCTCTCCGGACAGGCTTTGGGGGAGACC. Its protein is CASSLSGQALGET. The whole CDR3 sequence reads CASSLSGQALGETQYF.

As concerns this clone: The read finishes 3 residues shy of the CDR3 end, and the germline J gene is used to complete it. The chain uses TRBV5-1 and TRBJ1-1, with TRBD1 matching 10 bases. This CDR3 has 15 residues. V lost 0 bases to trimming and J lost 5 bases; unmatched junction nucleotides: 4. Germline CDR1 SGHRS, CDR2 YFSETQ. The CDR3 reads CASSLGQGASTEAFF. CDR3 DNA (partial): TGCGCCAGCAGCTTGGGACAGGGGGCTAGTACTGAA.